The 20 T cell receptor beta chains below all came from one sample that was sequenced in a study of molecular identifiers for immune sequencing clone quantification. TCRdb re-analysed the PCR reads in MiXCR, keeping a single row per CDR3 protein. The repertoire has approximately 550,000 distinct CDR3 sequences, under 30% of them found once; the top ten carry around 0.78%. Material: naive CD8+ T cells from blood, with Jurkat cell RNA spiked in. Specified subset: FACS-sorted CD8+CD4-CCR7+CD45RA+ naive T cells. These TCRs come from a human donor in good health. Some libraries in this study had Jurkat cell RNA spiked in.

In its sample, this clonotype was seen a few times. This chain links TRBV27 with TRBJ2-7, with a weak D call TRBD2 (7 bases). Germline V gives CDR1 MNHEY, CDR2 SMNVEV (reference sequence). Trimming took 3 bases from V and 0 from J, leaving 12 bases between them. This CDR3 spans 15 amino acids. The CDR3 sequence is CASSLGRGASYEQYF. CDR3 sequence (DNA): TGTGCCAGCAGTTTGGGTCGGGGGGCCTCCTACGAGCAGTACTTC.

About this clonotype itself: A much larger clonotype is one base distant, so this may be a read error. Here the CDR3 omits its conserved ending phenylalanine or tryptophan, so a read error is the likely source. The genes are TRBV18 and TRBJ1-1; no reliable D call. V shed 0 bases and J shed 5 bases, with 16 bases lying between them. This CDR3 is built from 16 residues. Per germline, CDR1 KGHSH and CDR2 LQKENI. CDR3 loop: CASSPPKGESRTEAFS. CDR3 bases: TGTGCCAGCTCACCACCGAAGGGAGAGTCGCGGACTGAAGCTTTCTCT.

This clonotype has a count of ten or more. This chain uses TRBV9 with TRBJ2-5, with 8 bases lining up with TRBD1. J gave up 0 bases and V 3 bases, and 7 bases lay outside the gene matches. The CDR3 sequence is 16 residues long. Germline V gene data show CDR1 as SGDLS and CDR2 as YYNGEE. CDR3 in DNA: TGTGCCAGCAGCGAAGGGAACAGGGGGTACCAAGAGACCCAGTACTTC. It is translated as CASSEGNRGYQETQYF. Full variable domain (missing parts from reference TRBV9 and TRBJ2-5): DSGVTQTPKHLITATGQRVTLRCSPRSGDLSVYWYQQSLDQGLQFLIQYYNGEERAKGNILERFSAQQFPDLHSELNLSSLELGDSALYFCASSEGNRGYQETQYFGPGTRLLVL.

V gene TRBV9 combines with J gene TRBJ1-1, with D possibly TRBD1 on 5 matching bases. CDR1 and CDR2 from the germline V gene are SGDLS and YYNGEE. The V end lost 2 bases, the J end lost 7 bases, and 12 bases lay between the germline ends. The CDR3 contains 13 residues. CDR3 in DNA: TGTGCCAGCAGCGTCATAGGGGAGGGTGAAGCTTTCTTT. This encodes CASSVIGEGEAFF. Variable domain in full (rest from reference TRBV9 and TRBJ1-1): DSGVTQTPKHLITATGQRVTLRCSPRSGDLSVYWYQQSLDQGLQFLIQYYNGEERAKGNILERFSAQQFPDLHSELNLSSLELGDSALYFCASSVIGEGEAFFGQGTRLTVV.

As concerns this clonotype: This clone may be a read error of a much larger clone one base away. J is TRBJ2-2 and V is TRBV13, with D unclear. The germline V gene encodes CDR1 PRHDT and CDR2 FYEKMQ (reference sequence). This CDR3 is 14 amino acids long. The CDR3 nucleotides read TGTGTCAGCAGCTTAACAGCGAACACCGGGGAGCTGTTTTTT. As protein: CVSSLTANTGELFF.

This clonotype was observed a few times. V and J are TRBV19 and TRBJ1-5, with D perhaps TRBD1 (5 bases). Trimming shortened V by 3 bases and J by 5 bases, and 11 bases separated the two germline ends. This CDR3 is 14 amino acids long. CDR1 is LNHDA, CDR2 SQIVND, per germline (reference sequence). The CDR3 DNA reads TGTGCCAGTAGTATCCCAGGGCGAGATCAGCCCCAGCATTTT. Its protein product is CASSIPGRDQPQHF.

This clonotype was picked up one time. This may be a read error: a much more frequent sequence differs by one nucleotide. This CDR3 is missing its conserved last phenylalanine or tryptophan, likely due to a read error. The V and J genes are TRBV29-1 and TRBJ2-6, with D tentatively TRBD2 (6 bases). V lost 2 bases, J lost 3 bases, and 14 bases lay in between. Germline-derived CDR1 and CDR2 are SQVTM and ANQGSEA. The CDR3 is made up of 16 amino acids. The CDR3 here is CSVELSGGGGANVLTY. As DNA, the CDR3 is TGCAGCGTTGAACTCTCCGGGGGAGGTGGGGCCAACGTCCTGACTTAC.

The sample holds a few counts of this clonotype. The V gene is TRBV4-1, the J gene TRBJ2-3, with D possibly being TRBD1 (5 bases). The CDR3 covers 15 residues. The V end was cut by 1 base, the J end by 3 bases, with 11 bases between. CDR1 MGHRA and CDR2 YSYEKL come from the germline V gene. CDR3: CASSQVGVTTDTQYF. The DNA of the CDR3 is TGCGCCAGCAGCCAAGTAGGGGTAACTACAGATACGCAGTATTTT.

The chain links TRBV7-9 to TRBJ2-1; 9 bases are a match to TRBD2. J gave up 3 bases and V 5 bases, and 8 bases lay outside the gene matches. The germline gives CDR1 SEHNR, CDR2 FQNEAQ (reference sequence). There are 16 residues in the CDR3. The CDR3 sequence: CASSPRLAVNYNEQFF. CDR3 nucleotides: TGTGCCAGCAGCCCCAGACTAGCGGTAAACTACAATGAGCAGTTCTTC. The whole variable domain, filled in from reference TRBV7-9 and TRBJ2-1, reads DTGVSQNPRHKITKRGQNVTFRCDPISEHNRLYWYRQTLGQGPEFLTYFQNEAQLEKSRLLSDRFSAERPKGSFSTLEIQRTEQGDSAMYLCASSPRLAVNYNEQFFGPGTRLTVL.

This clonotype was seen only a few times. The chain joins TRBV5-1 to TRBJ2-1, with D maybe TRBD1 (5 bases). The CDR3 length is 14 residues. Germline CDR1 is SGHRS and CDR2 is YFSETQ. V lost 2 bases, J lost 4 bases, and 10 bases lay in between. CDR3 DNA: TGCGCCAGCAGCTTCAGTACAGGATACAATGAGCAGTTCTTC. It specifies CASSFSTGYNEQFF.

The chain carries TRBV7-9 and TRBJ2-2, with 7 bases identical to TRBD1. V was clipped by 5 bases and J by 2 bases; unmatched bases: 5. Per germline, CDR1 SEHNR and CDR2 FQNEAQ (reference sequence). This CDR3 has 15 amino acids. The CDR3 DNA is TGTGCCAGCAGCCTGGGACAGCGAAACACCGGGGAGCTGTTTTTT. Its protein product is CASSLGQRNTGELFF. Full variable domain (outside the CDR3, taken from reference TRBV7-9 and TRBJ2-2): DTGVSQNPRHKITKRGQNVTFRCDPISEHNRLYWYRQTLGQGPEFLTYFQNEAQLEKSRLLSDRFSAERPKGSFSTLEIQRTEQGDSAMYLCASSLGQRNTGELFFGEGSRLTVL.

This clonotype was seen many times. The genes are TRBV20-1 and TRBJ2-1; the match to TRBD2 covers 7 bases. The CDR3 is 14 residues long. Germline CDR1 reads DFQATT; CDR2 reads SNEGSKA (reference sequence). V lost 0 bases, J lost 7 bases, and 6 bases stayed unmatched. CDR3 sequence (DNA): TGCAGTGCTAGAGATATCCAGCGGGGTAATGAGCAGTTCTTC. It is translated as CSARDIQRGNEQFF.

This clonotype was seen a handful of times. The chain uses TRBV27 and TRBJ2-3, with D tentatively TRBD1 or TRBD2 (5 bases each). The V end was cut by 0 bases, the J end by 1 base, with 11 bases between. CDR3 size: 16 residues. Germline CDR1 MNHEY, CDR2 SMNVEV (reference sequence). In DNA form, the CDR3 reads TGTGCCAGCAGTTTATCTGAACGAGGGGGCACAGATACGCAGTATTTT. Encoded protein: CASSLSERGGTDTQYF.

In its sample, this clonotype was seen once. The chain recombines TRBV7-9 with TRBJ2-7; D is uncertain. Germline V CDR1 and CDR2: SEHNR, FQNEAQ (reference sequence). The CDR3 length is 12 residues. V was pared by 4 bases and J by 6 bases, with 10 bases between. The CDR3 region is CASSSYSREQYF. The CDR3 DNA follows: TGTGCCAGCAGCTCCTATTCTCGCGAGCAGTACTTC.

With respect to this clonotype: A much bigger clone sits one base away, suggesting this may be a read error. The V call is TRBV6-1, the J call TRBJ2-7; TRBD1 matches 8 bases. The CDR3 runs to 10 residues. Looked up from germline, CDR1 is MNHNS and CDR2 is SASEGT. The CDR3 loop reads CGSSEGQVGF. The CDR3 DNA reads as TGTGGCAGCAGCGAGGGACAGGTAGGATTC.

This clonotype was recorded at least ten times. The CDR3 DNA reads TGTGCCAGCAGTTTAGTAGGGGGCAGTGAGACCCAGTACTTC. Residues: CASSLVGGSETQYF. This sequence joins TRBV12-3 or TRBV12-4 and TRBJ2-5; 7 positions agree with TRBD1. The CDR3 has 14 residues. V lost 1 base to trimming and J lost 5 bases; unmatched junction nucleotides: 4.

Only a few counts were recorded for this clonotype. V gene TRBV4-1 combines with J gene TRBJ2-3; D is unclear. Germline CDR1 and CDR2: MGHRA and YSYEKL. The V gene lost 4 bases and the J gene lost 4 bases, with 9 bases spanning the gap. CDR3 length: 13 residues. This chain's CDR3 is CASSPSGADTQYF. In DNA form, the CDR3 reads TGCGCCAGCAGCCCCTCTGGCGCAGATACGCAGTATTTT.

The V gene is TRBV28, the J gene TRBJ2-7, with a possible D match to TRBD1 (6 bases). The CDR3 runs to 15 residues. Germline-derived CDR1 and CDR2 are MDHEN and SYDVKM. The V end lost 6 bases, the J end lost 1 base, and 16 bases lay between the germline ends. The CDR3 region has the DNA TGTGCCAGCAGCCCTCTGGGGGCCCCTTCCTACGAGCAGTACTTC. Its protein product is CASSPLGAPSYEQYF. Full variable domain (rest looked up from reference TRBV28 and TRBJ2-7): DVKVTQSSRYLVKRTGEKVFLECVQDMDHENMFWYRQDPGLGLRLIYFSYDVKMKEKGDIPEGYSVSREKKERFSLILESASTNQTSMYLCASSPLGAPSYEQYFGPGTRLTVT.

This clonotype turned up a few times. The V gene is TRBV7-9, the J gene TRBJ2-7, with 9 positions matching TRBD1. With V trimmed by 5 bases and J by 6 bases, 8 bases remained unmatched. CDR3 length: 14 residues. Germline V gene data show CDR1 as SEHNR and CDR2 as FQNEAQ (reference sequence). This chain's CDR3 is CASSPPDRGGEQYF. In DNA form, the CDR3 reads TGTGCCAGCAGCCCCCCCGACAGGGGGGGCGAGCAGTACTTC.

This clonotype was seen a handful of times. V usage is TRBV30 and J usage is TRBJ2-3, with 11 bases matching TRBD2. With 2 bases clipped from V and 5 bases from J, the junction kept 9 bases outside the gene matches. The V gene's germline CDR1 is GTSNPN and CDR2 SVGIG (reference sequence). This CDR3 spans 16 amino acids. The CDR3 coding sequence is TGTGCCTGGAGTTCCGGGACTAGCGGTGCAGGAGATACGCAGTATTTT. The encoded protein is CAWSSGTSGAGDTQYF.